The 30 T cell receptor beta chains below come from one sample, sequenced in a study of cytomegalovirus exposure and HLA in healthy donors. With 60 Vbeta and 13 Jbeta primers, the PCR was carried out. Sequencing was performed with immunoSEQ multiplex PCR; in TCRdb, only in-frame clones are kept and a portion is missing. Of 100,000 to 150,000 clones listed, around 84% are singletons. Sequencing input: PBMCs. The receptors were gathered from a woman between 35 and 50 years old in good health and CMV-seronegative.

This chain uses TRBV7-2 with TRBJ2-1, with D unresolved. The V gene lost 5 bases and the J gene lost 4 bases, with 18 bases spanning the gap. The CDR3 length is 16 residues. Per germline, CDR1 SGHTA and CDR2 FQGNSA. The CDR3 nucleotides are TGTGCCAGCAGCATACCGGCTTCAGCGCTGTACAATGAGCAGTTCTTC. Protein sequence: CASSIPASALYNEQFF.

This rearrangement joins TRBV5-1 to TRBJ2-1, with TRBD2 matching 7 bases. Trimming took 3 bases from V and 2 from J; bases not matched to a gene: 20. Germline V gene sequence: CDR1 SGHRS, CDR2 YFSETQ. This CDR3 has 20 amino acids. The CDR3 sequence is CASSSGWGGRGSRPYNEQFF. The CDR3 DNA reads as TGCGCCAGCAGCTCAGGGTGGGGTGGGAGGGGTTCTCGCCCCTACAATGAGCAGTTCTTC.

The J gene is TRBJ2-3, the V gene TRBV27, with 8 bases identical to TRBD2. Unmatched junction bases numbered 14, after V lost 8 bases and J lost 1 base. CDR1 and CDR2 (germline): MNHEY, SMNVEV (reference sequence). This CDR3 is built from 17 residues. Here the CDR3 DNA reads TGTGCCAGCCGCAGACGACTAGCGCTCAGGGGCACAGATACGCAGTATTTT. Protein: CASRRRLALRGTDTQYF.

This clone was seen a single time. The chain is built from TRBV6-1 and TRBJ2-1; TRBD2 matches at 14 bases. The CDR3 totals 16 residues. After removal of 3 bases from V and 6 bases from J, the junction contained 4 bases not matched to a gene. CDR1 is MNHNS and CDR2 is SASEGT in the germline V gene. DNA of the CDR3: TGTGCCAGCAGTGACGGACTAGCGGGAGGCTCCAATGAGCAGTTCTTC. This translates into CASSDGLAGGSNEQFF.

The CDR3 nucleotides are TGTGCCAGCAGTTGGAAACTAGGAGGGATTGGGGGCACAGATACGCAGTATTTT. Protein: CASSWKLGGIGGTDTQYF. This chain connects TRBV27 to TRBJ2-3; possibly TRBD2 for D (6 bases). This CDR3 has 18 residues. Germline V gene sequence: CDR1 MNHEY, CDR2 SMNVEV (reference sequence). V was shortened by 4 bases and J by 1 base, with 21 bases between the two germline ends.

The V call is TRBV6-6, the J call TRBJ2-7, with D perhaps matching TRBD1 (5 bases). This CDR3 spans 14 amino acids. Germline CDR1 reads MNHNY; CDR2 reads SVGAGI (reference sequence). V was trimmed by 5 bases and J by 4 bases, leaving 15 bases between them. The CDR3 reads CASSNRGYRYEQYF. CDR3 sequence (DNA): TGTGCCAGCAGTAATAGGGGTTACAGATACGAGCAGTACTTC.

The chain carries TRBV27 and TRBJ1-1; a weak D match, TRBD1 (6 bases). Germline lookup yields CDR1 MNHEY and CDR2 SMNVEV (reference sequence). V was cut by 2 bases and J by 6 bases, with 10 bases left in between. This CDR3 region has 13 residues. This CDR3 is CASSLGRGAEAFF. The CDR3 DNA reads as TGTGCCAGCAGTTTAGGCAGGGGAGCTGAAGCTTTCTTT.

The J gene is TRBJ1-2, the V gene TRBV13; D is possibly TRBD1 (5 bases). V lost 5 bases, J lost 8 bases, and 27 bases lay in between. The CDR3 loop spans 17 amino acids. Germline CDR1 reads PRHDT; CDR2 reads FYEKMQ (reference sequence). The CDR3: CASSPPAGLGFLGGYTF. Written as DNA, the CDR3 is TGTGCCAGCAGCCCCCCGGCAGGGTTAGGTTTCTTGGGAGGCTACACCTTC.

The V call is TRBV18, the J call TRBJ2-7; a weak D match, TRBD1 (5 bases). V was cut by 2 bases and J by 2 bases, with 19 bases left in between. CDR1 and CDR2 from the germline V gene are KGHSH and LQKENI. This CDR3 contains 17 residues. CDR3 coding DNA: TGTGCCAGCTCACCAACGGAGATCCAGGGAATTCCCTACGAGCAGTACTTC. This translates into CASSPTEIQGIPYEQYF.

This rearrangement joins TRBV7-9 to TRBJ2-3; 9 nucleotides align to TRBD2. The CDR3 runs to 15 residues. Germline V gives CDR1 SEHNR, CDR2 FQNEAQ (reference sequence). The V segment lost 5 bases and the J segment 4 bases; nucleotides outside the gene matches: 7. The CDR3 loop is CASSPRTSAADTQYF. The CDR3 nucleotides are TGTGCCAGCAGCCCCAGGACTAGCGCTGCAGATACGCAGTATTTT.

The CDR3 region has the DNA TGTGCCAGCAGCCTCCAGCGCGAGCAGTACTTC. It yields the protein CASSLQREQYF. The genes are TRBV28 and TRBJ2-7; D unresolved. V gave up 6 bases and J gave up 6 bases, with 9 bases separating them. CDR1 is MDHEN, CDR2 SYDVKM, per germline. This CDR3 has 11 residues.

The rearrangement uses TRBV6-5 and TRBJ2-7; 8 bases are shared with TRBD2. CDR1 and CDR2 from the germline V gene are MNHEY and SVGAGI. The CDR3 runs 15 residues. The trim removed 7 bases at V and 3 bases at J, leaving 11 bases unmatched. CDR3: CASMVGGLGNYEQYF. In DNA form, the CDR3 reads TGTGCCAGCATGGTTGGGGGACTAGGGAACTACGAGCAGTACTTC.

This clone qualifies as medium-sized (0.01 to 0.1%). The chain employs TRBV11-2 and TRBJ1-3; possibly TRBD1 for D (5 bases). V was trimmed by 3 bases and J by 8 bases, leaving 11 bases between them. The CDR3 is made up of 13 amino acids. CDR1 and CDR2 from the germline V gene are SGHAT and FQNNGV. CDR3 nucleotides: TGTGCCAGCAGCTTTAATTCGGGGGACACCATATATTTT. Amino acids: CASSFNSGDTIYF.

The chain joins TRBV5-1 to TRBJ2-5; 8 bases are shared with TRBD2. Germline-derived CDR1 and CDR2 are SGHRS and YFSETQ. The CDR3 totals 14 residues. With V trimmed by 3 bases and J by 5 bases, 6 bases remained unmatched. This CDR3 is CASSSGLGHETQYF. For the CDR3, the DNA is TGCGCCAGCAGCTCGGGACTAGGACATGAGACCCAGTACTTC.

DNA of the CDR3: TGTGCCAGCAGGTCGACAGGGGAGAACACTGAAGCTTTCTTT. Translating it yields CASRSTGENTEAFF. The chain joins TRBV11-2 to TRBJ1-1; TRBD1 matches at 8 bases. Germline CDR1 reads SGHAT; CDR2 reads FQNNGV. The ends lost 6 bases at V and 1 base at J; junction bases unmatched: 4. The CDR3 sequence is 14 residues long.

This chain connects TRBV6-1 to TRBJ1-5; TRBD1 might be the D (5 bases). The CDR3 loop spans 15 amino acids. The germline gives CDR1 MNHNS, CDR2 SASEGT. The V and J ends lost 9 bases and 3 bases respectively, with 18 bases between them. The CDR3 bases are TGTGCCAGAAGTCCTCCACGGGGGGACAATCAGCCCCAGCATTTT. It encodes CARSPPRGDNQPQHF.

The chain recombines TRBV19 with TRBJ1-2; 8 bases are a match to TRBD1. CDR1 is LNHDA, CDR2 SQIVND, per germline (reference sequence). This CDR3 is built from 14 residues. With 7 bases clipped from V and 8 bases from J, the junction kept 12 bases outside the gene matches. The CDR3 is CASITGGSLEGYTF. CDR3 DNA sequence: TGTGCCAGTATAACAGGGGGTAGCCTGGAGGGCTACACCTTC.

V gene TRBV15 combines with J gene TRBJ2-1; tentative D call: TRBD2 (7 bases). Germline V gene lookup returns CDR1 LNHNV and CDR2 YYDKDF (reference sequence). The CDR3 runs to 12 residues. V was clipped by 0 bases and J by 13 bases, with 10 bases between them. Here the CDR3 reads CATSREGGAQFF. CDR3 in DNA: TGTGCCACCAGCAGAGAAGGGGGGGCTCAGTTCTTC.

Turning to this clone: Different DNA sequences within this sample yield the same CDR3. The J gene is TRBJ2-3, the V gene TRBV18; 11 nucleotides line up with TRBD1. Trimming removed 1 base from V and 4 bases from J; junction bases left unmatched: 1. Germline CDR1 KGHSH, CDR2 LQKENI. The CDR3 is 15 amino acids. The CDR3 DNA is TGTGCCAGCTCACCACAGGGACAGGGGGCAGATACGCAGTATTTT. Translated, it gives CASSPQGQGADTQYF.

This clone was observed once. The chain employs TRBV18 and TRBJ2-6; TRBD1 aligns across 7 bases. CDR3 length equals 16 residues. J gave up 1 base and V 9 bases, and 9 bases lay outside the gene matches. Looked up from germline, CDR1 is KGHSH and CDR2 is LQKENI. CDR3 nucleotides: TGTGCCAGTCGAGAGGGGGCAGGGTCTGGGGCCAACGTCCTGACTTTC. Translating gives CASREGAGSGANVLTF. Full variable domain (rest looked up from reference TRBV18 and TRBJ2-6): NAGVMQNPRHLVRRRGQEARLRCSPMKGHSHVYWYRQLPEEGLKFMVYLQKENIIDESGMPKERFSAEFPKEGPSILRIQQVVRGDSAAYFCASREGAGSGANVLTFGAGSRLTVL.

As concerns this clone: A junction end diverges from the germline sequence, so it may reflect a read error. This chain joins TRBV6-1 and TRBJ2-3; 12 nucleotides agree with TRBD1. Germline values: CDR1 MNHNS, CDR2 SASEGT. The CDR3 covers 17 residues. The CDR3: CASREPGTGGAIDTRYF. DNA of the CDR3: TGTGCCAGCAGGGAACCCGGGACAGGGGGCGCGATAGATACGCGGTATTTT.

The chain joins TRBV5-1 to TRBJ2-7, with D perhaps matching TRBD1 (5 bases). CDR1 and CDR2 from the germline V gene are SGHRS and YFSETQ. There are 15 residues in the CDR3. The V end lost 1 base, the J end lost 5 bases, and 16 bases lay between the germline ends. The CDR3 DNA reads as TGCGCCAGCAGCTTGAGGCAGGGATGGGAAGACGAGCAGTACTTC. Translating gives CASSLRQGWEDEQYF.

This chain connects TRBV5-1 to TRBJ2-3, with 11 bases aligning to TRBD2. The trim removed 4 bases at V and 3 bases at J, leaving 10 bases unmatched. From germline, CDR1 is SGHRS and CDR2 YFSETQ. The CDR3 length is 17 residues. CDR3 loop: CASSGLTSGSSTDTQYF. CDR3 DNA sequence: TGCGCCAGCAGCGGGCTTACTAGCGGGAGTTCGACAGATACGCAGTATTTT.

The V gene is TRBV19, the J gene TRBJ1-1, with 9 nucleotides matching TRBD1. Per the germline V gene, CDR1 is LNHDA and CDR2 is SQIVND (reference sequence). The CDR3 loop spans 16 amino acids. V shed 4 bases, J shed 1 base, and the junction held 7 bases outside the gene matches. This CDR3 is CASSKGQGRGNTEAFF. The CDR3 region has the DNA TGTGCCAGTAGTAAAGGACAGGGGAGAGGGAACACTGAAGCTTTCTTT.

This clone was found once. V gene TRBV2 combines with J gene TRBJ1-2; D possibly corresponds to TRBD1 (6 bases). CDR1 and CDR2 (germline): SNHLY, FYNNEI. CDR3 length equals 13 residues. Trimming cost V 4 bases and J 5 bases, with 11 bases left between them. CDR3 sequence (DNA): TGTGCCAGCAGTGTTAAGGGGGGGTATGGCTACACCTTC. Translation gives CASSVKGGYGYTF.

The chain links TRBV28 to TRBJ1-4; 7 positions match TRBD1. There are 14 residues in the CDR3. Per germline, CDR1 MDHEN and CDR2 SYDVKM. V shed 5 bases, J shed 7 bases, and the junction held 7 bases outside the gene matches. The CDR3, as DNA: TGTGCCAGCAGTCCACAGGGGTTAGTTGAAAAACTGTTTTTT. As protein: CASSPQGLVEKLFF.

Only a few counts were recorded for this clone. The genes are TRBV25-1 and TRBJ1-4, with a possible D match to TRBD1 (5 bases). V gave up 1 base and J gave up 2 bases, with 8 bases separating them. This CDR3 is 15 amino acids long. The germline gives CDR1 MGHDK, CDR2 SYGVNS. Written as DNA, the CDR3 is TGTGCCAGCAGTGAATTGGGGGGTACTAATGAAAAACTGTTTTTT. Its protein product is CASSELGGTNEKLFF.

For the CDR3, the DNA is TGTGCCAGCAGCGTCTCTGTTAGCCCTACTTACAATGAGCAGTTCTTC. It specifies CASSVSVSPTYNEQFF. The chain is built from TRBV9 and TRBJ2-1, with D unclear. The V gene lost 2 bases and the J gene lost 4 bases, with 16 bases spanning the gap. CDR1 is SGDLS and CDR2 is YYNGEE in the germline V gene. The CDR3 length is 16 residues.

This clone was found a few times. The J gene is TRBJ2-3, the V gene TRBV5-1, with TRBD1 as a possible D gene (6 bases). In germline, CDR1 is SGHRS, CDR2 YFSETQ. V dropped 4 bases and J dropped 5 bases, with 14 bases sitting between them. The CDR3 sequence is 14 residues long. The CDR3 nucleotides read TGCGCCAGCAGCCCTGGACAGACAGGAGATACGCAGTATTTT. Its translation: CASSPGQTGDTQYF.

The gene calls are TRBV6-5 and TRBJ1-1; D not resolved. V gave up 5 bases and J gave up 4 bases, with 14 bases separating them. Germline V gives CDR1 MNHEY, CDR2 SVGAGI. The CDR3 contains 14 residues. The CDR3 coding sequence is TGTGCCAGCAGTCGTTCAACGGGGAGCACTGAAGCTTTCTTT. Its protein is CASSRSTGSTEAFF.